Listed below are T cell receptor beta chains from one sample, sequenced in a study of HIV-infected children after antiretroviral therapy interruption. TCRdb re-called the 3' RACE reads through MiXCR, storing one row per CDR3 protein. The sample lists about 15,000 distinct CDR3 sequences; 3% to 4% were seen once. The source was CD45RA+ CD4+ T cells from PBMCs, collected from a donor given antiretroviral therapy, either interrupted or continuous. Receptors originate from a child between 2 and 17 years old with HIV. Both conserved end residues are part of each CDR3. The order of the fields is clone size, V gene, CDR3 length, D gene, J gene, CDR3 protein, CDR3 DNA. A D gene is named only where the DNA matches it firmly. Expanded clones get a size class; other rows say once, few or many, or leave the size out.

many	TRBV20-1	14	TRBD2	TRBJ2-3	CSAVLAGGPDTQYF	TGCAGTGCCGTACTAGCGGGGGGGCCAGATACGCAGTATTTT
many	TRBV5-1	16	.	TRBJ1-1	CASSFPGSSGDTEAFF	TGCGCCAGCAGCTTTCCCGGGTCCTCGGGGGACACTGAAGCTTTCTTT
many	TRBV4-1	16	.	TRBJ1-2	CASSQERGQPLYGYTF	TGCGCCAGCAGCCAAGAACGAGGACAGCCACTTTATGGCTACACCTTC
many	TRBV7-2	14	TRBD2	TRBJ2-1	CASSFRLAGGEQFF	TGTGCCAGCAGCTTTCGGCTAGCGGGCGGGGAGCAGTTCTTC
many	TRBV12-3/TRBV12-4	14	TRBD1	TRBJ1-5	CASRGTGAMEAQHF	TGTGCCAGCCGGGGGACAGGGGCGATGGAAGCCCAGCATTTT
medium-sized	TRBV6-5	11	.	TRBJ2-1	CATTGYNEQFF	TGTGCCACGACAGGCTACAATGAGCAGTTCTTC
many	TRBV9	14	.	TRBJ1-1	CASSVDQTDTEASF	TGTGCCAGCAGCGTAGACCAAACCGACACTGAAGCTTCCTTT
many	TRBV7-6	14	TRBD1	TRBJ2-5	CASSLNRGQETQYF	TGTGCCAGCAGCTTAAACAGGGGCCAAGAGACCCAGTACTTC
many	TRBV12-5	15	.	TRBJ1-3	CASGRKQGTGNTIYF	TGTGCTAGTGGCCGAAAACAGGGCACTGGAAACACCATATATTTT
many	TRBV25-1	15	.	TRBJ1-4	CASSELEATNEKLFF	TGTGCCAGCAGTGAATTGGAAGCAACTAATGAAAAACTGTTTTTT
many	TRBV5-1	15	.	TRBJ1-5	CASSLEGVSNQPQHF	TGCGCCAGCAGCTTGGAAGGAGTTAGCAATCAGCCCCAGCATTTT
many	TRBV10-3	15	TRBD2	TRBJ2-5	CAIRGGVAGAETQYF	TGTGCCATCAGGGGCGGGGTAGCGGGAGCTGAGACCCAGTACTTC
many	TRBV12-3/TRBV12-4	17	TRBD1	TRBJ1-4	CASSSGRGGATNEKLFF	TGTGCCAGCAGTTCCGGAAGAGGGGGCGCAACTAATGAAAAACTGTTTTTT
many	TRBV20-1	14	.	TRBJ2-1	CSSGLRHSYNEQFF	TGCAGTTCTGGGCTGCGACACTCCTACAATGAGCAGTTCTTC
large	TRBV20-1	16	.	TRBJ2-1	CSARVRLSGTYNEQFF	TGCAGTGCTAGAGTAAGGCTTAGCGGAACCTACAATGAGCAGTTCTTC
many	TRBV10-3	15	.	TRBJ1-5	CAISVGEESNQPQHF	TGTGCCATCAGTGTCGGCGAGGAGAGCAATCAGCCCCAGCATTTT
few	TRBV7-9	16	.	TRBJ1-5	CASRDSSVAGHQPQHF	TGTGCCAGCAGAGACTCCTCGGTCGCAGGACATCAGCCCCAGCATTTT
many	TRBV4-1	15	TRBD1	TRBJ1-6	CASSLGQGGNSPLHF	TGCGCCAGCAGTCTCGGACAGGGCGGTAATTCACCCCTCCACTTT
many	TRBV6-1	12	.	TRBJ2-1	CASSPGGDEQFF	TGTGCCAGCAGTCCAGGGGGGGATGAGCAGTTCTTC
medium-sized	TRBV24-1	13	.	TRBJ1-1	CATSDSMNTEAFF	TGTGCCACCAGTGATTCCATGAACACTGAAGCTTTCTTT
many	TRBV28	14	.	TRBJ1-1	CASSLLRSDTEAFF	TGTGCCAGCAGTTTACTAAGGAGTGACACTGAAGCTTTCTTT
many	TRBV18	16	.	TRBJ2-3	CASSPTITSTTDTQYF	TGTGCCAGCTCACCCACAATCACCTCAACCACAGATACGCAGTATTTT
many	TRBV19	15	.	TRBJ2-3	CASSIGGRVTDTQYF	TGTGCCAGTAGTATCGGGGGGCGCGTTACAGATACGCAGTATTTT
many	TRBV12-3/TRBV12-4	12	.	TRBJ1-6	CASRQDPSPLHF	TGTGCCAGCAGACAGGACCCATCACCCCTCCACTTT
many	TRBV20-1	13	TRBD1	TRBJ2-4	CSAHKTGRDIQYF	TGCAGTGCGCACAAGACAGGGCGGGACATTCAGTACTTC
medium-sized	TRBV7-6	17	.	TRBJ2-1	CASSLSYRGAAYNEQFF	TGTGCCAGCAGCTTGAGTTATCGAGGGGCAGCCTACAATGAGCAGTTCTTC
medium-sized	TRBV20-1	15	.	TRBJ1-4	CSARDRTGGREKLFF	TGCAGTGCTAGAGATCGCACAGGCGGCCGTGAAAAACTGTTTTTT
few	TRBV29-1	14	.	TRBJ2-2	CSVVVSWSTGELFF	TGCAGCGTTGTAGTTAGCTGGAGCACCGGGGAGCTGTTTTTT
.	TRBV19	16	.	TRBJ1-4	CASRSGTPISNERLFF	TGTGCCAGCAGGTCCGGGACTCCAATTTCCAACGAAAGATTATTTTTC
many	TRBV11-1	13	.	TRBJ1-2	CASSPLGGTGYTF	TGTGCCAGCAGCCCGCTAGGAGGAACTGGCTACACCTTC
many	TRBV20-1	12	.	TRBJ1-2	CSARDNGDGYTF	TGCAGTGCTAGAGATAACGGAGATGGCTACACCTTC
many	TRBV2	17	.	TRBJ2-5	CASSEAQVSTVRETQYF	TGTGCCAGCAGTGAAGCGCAGGTCTCGACAGTCCGAGAGACCCAGTACTTC
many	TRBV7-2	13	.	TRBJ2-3	CASSLGGTDTQYF	TGTGCCAGCAGCTTAGGAGGGACAGATACGCAGTATTTT
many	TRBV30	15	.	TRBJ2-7	CAWSGPSRSFGEQYF	TGTGCCTGGAGTGGGCCCAGCCGATCCTTTGGCGAGCAGTACTTC
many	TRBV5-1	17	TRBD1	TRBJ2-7	CASSSRSQGTGSYEQYF	TGCGCCAGCAGCTCCCGATCACAAGGGACAGGGTCCTACGAGCAGTACTTC
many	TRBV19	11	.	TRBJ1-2	CACGVLHGYTF	TGTGCGTGCGGGGTTTTACATGGCTACACCTTC
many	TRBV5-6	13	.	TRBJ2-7	CASSFGGYNEQYF	TGTGCCAGCAGCTTTGGGGGGTACAACGAGCAGTACTTC
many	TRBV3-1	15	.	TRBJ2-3	CASSQDGSRTDTQYF	TGTGCCAGCAGCCAAGATGGGAGCCGCACAGATACGCAGTATTTT
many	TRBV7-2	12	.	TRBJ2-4	CASSPGGGTEYF	TGTGCCAGCAGCCCCGGCGGCGGGACAGAATACTTC
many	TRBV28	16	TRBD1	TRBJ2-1	CASSLWGTGSMDEQFF	TGTGCCAGCAGTTTATGGGGGACAGGTTCAATGGATGAGCAGTTCTTC
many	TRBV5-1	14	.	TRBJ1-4	CASSPERDNEKLFF	TGCGCCAGCAGCCCTGAGAGGGATAATGAAAAACTGTTTTTT
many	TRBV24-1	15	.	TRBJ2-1	CATSDLGPPDNEQFF	TGTGCCACCAGTGATTTAGGGCCCCCCGACAATGAGCAGTTCTTC
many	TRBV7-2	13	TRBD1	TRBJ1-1	CASSAGQGFEAFF	TGTGCCAGCAGCGCAGGACAGGGGTTTGAGGCTTTCTTT
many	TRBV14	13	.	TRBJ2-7	CASSGGPNYEQYF	TGTGCCAGCAGCGGGGGGCCGAACTACGAGCAGTACTTC
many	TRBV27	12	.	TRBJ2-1	CASSFSYGEQFF	TGTGCCAGCAGTTTTTCTTATGGTGAGCAGTTCTTC
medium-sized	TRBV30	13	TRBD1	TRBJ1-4	CAWNDRATEKLFF	TGTGCCTGGAATGACAGGGCGACCGAAAAACTGTTTTTT
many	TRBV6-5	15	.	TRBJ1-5	CVTRRGPTVPQPQHF	TGTGTCACCCGCCGCGGTCCGACAGTACCTCAGCCCCAGCATTTT
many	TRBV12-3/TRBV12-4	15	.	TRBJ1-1	CASSPQGVLNTEAFF	TGTGCCAGCAGTCCACAGGGTGTGTTGAACACTGAAGCTTTCTTT
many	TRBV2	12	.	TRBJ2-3	CASSEVRDTQYF	TGTGCCAGCAGTGAAGTTAGAGATACGCAGTATTTT
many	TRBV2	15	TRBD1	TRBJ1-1	CASSASGTANTEAFF	TGTGCCAGCAGTGCAAGCGGGACAGCCAACACTGAAGCTTTCTTT